This T cell receptor (beta chain) comes out of a study of T cells in Graves' hyperthyroidism and ophthalmopathy. Study background: Peripheral blood was secured at the point of initial diagnosis, before any treatment.

Findings and caveats of the study: Before onset, ophthalmopathy was predicted by the model a median 6.5 months earlier.

In its sample, this clonotype was seen many times. Its target is unknown. RNA transcripts provided the source from which TCR beta CDR3 regions were amplified. Carried out on the TCR CDR3, a first-round RT-PCR used the HTBI primer set. TCRdb used MiXCR to reprocess the multiplex PCR reads, holding one entry per CDR3 protein. The sample contains about 380,000 distinct CDR3 sequences, 13% of which appear only once. Looked up from germline, CDR1 is SNHLY and CDR2 is FYNNEI. With 3 bases clipped from V and 3 bases from J, the junction kept 8 bases outside the gene matches. The length of the CDR3 is 16 residues. Blood from later-ophthalmopathy patients was taken at first hyperthyroidism diagnosis.

Material: blood. J is TRBJ1-5 and V is TRBV2; 7 bases are shared with TRBD1. The TCR was taken from a man aged 30-40 years with Graves' hyperthyroidism that later progressed to Graves' ophthalmopathy. CDR3 region: CASSEGQRLANQPQHF. For the CDR3, the DNA is TGTGCCAGCAGTGAGGGACAGCGCTTGGCCAATCAGCCCCAGCATTTT.